Detailed here is one TCR beta chain. Indicated treatment: over 15 received Ad26.COV2.S at low or high dose, single or two shots; a few received placebo; per-sample allocation not given. Samples analyzed were those drawn on day 63 after the first vaccine or placebo injection. TCRdb's table, derived via immunoSEQ multiplex PCR, lists solely in-frame clones and lacks some. The table lists some 390,000 clones, 70% to 90% of them singletons. The sample comes from a study of Ad26.COV2.S vaccination and SARS-CoV-2 variants. The CDR3 consists of 14 residues. The germline V gene has CDR1 MNHEY and CDR2 SVGAGI. V lost 8 bases to trimming and J lost 4 bases, with 17 bases between them.

This chain uses TRBV6-5 with TRBJ1-2; D is perhaps TRBD1 (6 bases). The sequence derives from a person aged 18-65 years who received the Ad26.COV2.S COVID-19 vaccine or a placebo. Sequencing was performed on peripheral blood, taken in a trial of Ad26.COV2.S vaccine versus placebo. The CDR3 loop is CASGRGAQVYGYTF. CDR3 bases: TGTGCCAGCGGGCGGGGGGCGCAGGTCTATGGCTACACCTTC.